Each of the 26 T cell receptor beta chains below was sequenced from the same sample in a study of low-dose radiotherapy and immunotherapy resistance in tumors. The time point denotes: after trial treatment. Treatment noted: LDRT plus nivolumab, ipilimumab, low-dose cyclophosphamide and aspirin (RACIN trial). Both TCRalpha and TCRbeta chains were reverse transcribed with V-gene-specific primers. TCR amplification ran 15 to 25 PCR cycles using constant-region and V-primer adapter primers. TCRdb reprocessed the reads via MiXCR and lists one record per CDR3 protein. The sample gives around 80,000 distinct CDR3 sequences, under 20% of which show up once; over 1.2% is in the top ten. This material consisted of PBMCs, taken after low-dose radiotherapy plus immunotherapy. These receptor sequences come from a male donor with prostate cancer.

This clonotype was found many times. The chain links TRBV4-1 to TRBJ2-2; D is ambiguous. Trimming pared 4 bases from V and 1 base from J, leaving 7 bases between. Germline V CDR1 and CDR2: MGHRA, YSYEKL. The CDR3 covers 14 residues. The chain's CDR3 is CASSPVGNTGELFF. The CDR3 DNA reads TGCGCCAGCAGCCCGGTAGGGAACACCGGGGAGCTGTTTTTT.

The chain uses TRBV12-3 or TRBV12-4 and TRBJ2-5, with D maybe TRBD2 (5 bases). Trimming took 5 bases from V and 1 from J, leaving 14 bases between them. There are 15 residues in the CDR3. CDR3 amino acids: CASSPGFGVQETQYF. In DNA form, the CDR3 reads TGTGCCAGCAGTCCTGGATTCGGGGTCCAAGAGACCCAGTACTTC.

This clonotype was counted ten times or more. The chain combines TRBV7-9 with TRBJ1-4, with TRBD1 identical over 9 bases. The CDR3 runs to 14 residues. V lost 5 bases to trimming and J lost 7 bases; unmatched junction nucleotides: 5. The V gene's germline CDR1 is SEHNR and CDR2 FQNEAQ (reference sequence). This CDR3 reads CASSIGTGTEKLFF. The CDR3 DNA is TGTGCCAGCAGCATCGGGACAGGGACTGAAAAACTGTTTTTT. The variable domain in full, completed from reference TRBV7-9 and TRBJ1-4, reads DTGVSQNPRHKITKRGQNVTFRCDPISEHNRLYWYRQTLGQGPEFLTYFQNEAQLEKSRLLSDRFSAERPKGSFSTLEIQRTEQGDSAMYLCASSIGTGTEKLFFGSGTQLSVL.

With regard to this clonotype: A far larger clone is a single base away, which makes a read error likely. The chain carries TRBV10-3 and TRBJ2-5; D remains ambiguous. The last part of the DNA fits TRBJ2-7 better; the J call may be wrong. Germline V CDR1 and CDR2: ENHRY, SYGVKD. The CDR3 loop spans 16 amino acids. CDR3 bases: TGTGCCATCAGTGAGTCGCCCCAGACTTTGTCCTACGAGCAGTACTTC. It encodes CAISESPQTLSYEQYF.

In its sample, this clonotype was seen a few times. The DNA for the CDR3 is TGTGCCAGCAGTGAATTACCGAGGAGCTCCTACAATGAGCAGTTCTTC. Amino acids: CASSELPRSSYNEQFF. This chain connects TRBV2 to TRBJ2-1; D is ambiguous. Germline V gene lookup returns CDR1 SNHLY and CDR2 FYNNEI. With 2 bases removed from V and 0 bases from J, the gap between germline ends came to 11 bases. This CDR3 comprises 16 residues.

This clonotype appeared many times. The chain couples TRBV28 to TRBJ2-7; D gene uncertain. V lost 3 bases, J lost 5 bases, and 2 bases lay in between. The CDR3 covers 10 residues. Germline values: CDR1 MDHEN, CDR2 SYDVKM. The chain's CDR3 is CASSLDEQYF. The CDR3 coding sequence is TGTGCCAGCAGTTTGGACGAGCAGTACTTC.

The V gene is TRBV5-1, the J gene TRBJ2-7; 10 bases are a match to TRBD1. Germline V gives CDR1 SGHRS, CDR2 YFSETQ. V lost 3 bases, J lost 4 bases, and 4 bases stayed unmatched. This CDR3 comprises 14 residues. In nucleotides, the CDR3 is TGCGCCAGCAGCTCAGGGACAGGGGATTACGAGCAGTACTTC. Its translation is CASSSGTGDYEQYF.

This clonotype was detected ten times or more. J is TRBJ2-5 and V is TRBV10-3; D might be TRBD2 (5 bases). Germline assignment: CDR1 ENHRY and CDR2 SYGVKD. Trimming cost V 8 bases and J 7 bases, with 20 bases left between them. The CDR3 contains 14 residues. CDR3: CAIENPTTRGTQYF. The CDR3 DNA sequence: TGTGCCATCGAGAACCCAACGACCCGGGGGACCCAGTACTTC.

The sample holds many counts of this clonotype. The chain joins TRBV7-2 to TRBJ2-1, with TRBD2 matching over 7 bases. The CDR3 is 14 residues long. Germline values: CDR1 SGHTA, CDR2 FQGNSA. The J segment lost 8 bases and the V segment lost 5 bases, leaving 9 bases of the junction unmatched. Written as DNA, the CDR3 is TGTGCCAGCAGCCCGGGTCGGGGGGTCCATGAGCAGTTCTTC. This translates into CASSPGRGVHEQFF.

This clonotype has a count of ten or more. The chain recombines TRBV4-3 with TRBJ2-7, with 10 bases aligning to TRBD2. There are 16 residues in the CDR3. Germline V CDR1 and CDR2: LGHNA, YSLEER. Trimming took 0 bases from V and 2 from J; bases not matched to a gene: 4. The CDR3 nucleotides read TGCGCCAGCAGCCAAGATGTACTAGCGGGGACCTACGAGCAGTACTTC. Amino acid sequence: CASSQDVLAGTYEQYF.

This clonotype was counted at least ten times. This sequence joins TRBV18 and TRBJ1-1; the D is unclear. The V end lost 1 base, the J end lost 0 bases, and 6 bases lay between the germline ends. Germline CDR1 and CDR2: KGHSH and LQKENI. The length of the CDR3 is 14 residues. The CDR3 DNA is TGTGCCAGCTCACCACAGGGTGTGAACACTGAAGCTTTCTTT. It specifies CASSPQGVNTEAFF.

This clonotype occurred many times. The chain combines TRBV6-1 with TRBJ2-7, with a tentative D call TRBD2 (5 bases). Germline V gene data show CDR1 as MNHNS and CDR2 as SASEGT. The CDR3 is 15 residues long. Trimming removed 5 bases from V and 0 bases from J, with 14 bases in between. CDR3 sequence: CASSTAQAGSYEQYF. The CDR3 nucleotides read TGTGCCAGCAGTACCGCGCAGGCGGGCTCCTACGAGCAGTACTTC.

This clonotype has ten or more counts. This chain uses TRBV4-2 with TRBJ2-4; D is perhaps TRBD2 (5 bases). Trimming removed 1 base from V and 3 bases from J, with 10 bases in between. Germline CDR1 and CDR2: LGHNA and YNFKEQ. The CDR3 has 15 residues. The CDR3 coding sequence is TGTGCCAGCAGCCAAGTCTCCGGGAACAAAAACATTCAGTACTTC. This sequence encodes CASSQVSGNKNIQYF.

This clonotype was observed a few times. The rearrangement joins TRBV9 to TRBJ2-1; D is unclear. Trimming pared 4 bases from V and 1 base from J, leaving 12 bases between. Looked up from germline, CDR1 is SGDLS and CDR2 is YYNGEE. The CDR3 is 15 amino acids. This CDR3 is CASSLKLESYNEQFF. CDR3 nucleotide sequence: TGTGCCAGCAGCCTTAAGCTCGAATCCTACAATGAGCAGTTCTTC.

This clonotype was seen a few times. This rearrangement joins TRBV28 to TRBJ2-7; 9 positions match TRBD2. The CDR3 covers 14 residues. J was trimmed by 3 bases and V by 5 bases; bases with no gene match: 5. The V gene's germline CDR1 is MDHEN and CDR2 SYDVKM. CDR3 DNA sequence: TGTGCCAGCAGTCTAAGCGGGAGGAACTACGAGCAGTACTTC. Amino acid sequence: CASSLSGRNYEQYF. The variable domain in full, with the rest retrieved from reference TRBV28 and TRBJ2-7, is DVKVTQSSRYLVKRTGEKVFLECVQDMDHENMFWYRQDPGLGLRLIYFSYDVKMKEKGDIPEGYSVSREKKERFSLILESASTNQTSMYLCASSLSGRNYEQYFGPGTRLTVT.

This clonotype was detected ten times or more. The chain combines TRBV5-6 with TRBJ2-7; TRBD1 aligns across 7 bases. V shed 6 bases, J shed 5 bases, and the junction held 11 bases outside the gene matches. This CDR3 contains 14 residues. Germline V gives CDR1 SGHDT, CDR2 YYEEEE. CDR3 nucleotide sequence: TGTGCCAGCACCAAGACAGGGACGGCCCACGAGCAGTACTTC. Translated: CASTKTGTAHEQYF.

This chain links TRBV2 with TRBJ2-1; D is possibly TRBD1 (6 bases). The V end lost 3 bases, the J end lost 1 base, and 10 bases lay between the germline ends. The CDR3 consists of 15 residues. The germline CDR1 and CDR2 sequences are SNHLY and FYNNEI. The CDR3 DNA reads TGTGCCAGCAGTGATCAGACAGGTTCCTACAATGAGCAGTTCTTC. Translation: CASSDQTGSYNEQFF.

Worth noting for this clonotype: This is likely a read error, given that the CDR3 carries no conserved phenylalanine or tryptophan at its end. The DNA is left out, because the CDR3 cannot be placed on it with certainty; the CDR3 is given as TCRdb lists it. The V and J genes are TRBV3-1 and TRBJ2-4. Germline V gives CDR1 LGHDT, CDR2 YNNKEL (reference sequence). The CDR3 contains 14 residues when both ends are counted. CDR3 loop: CASSLSASKNIKYC.

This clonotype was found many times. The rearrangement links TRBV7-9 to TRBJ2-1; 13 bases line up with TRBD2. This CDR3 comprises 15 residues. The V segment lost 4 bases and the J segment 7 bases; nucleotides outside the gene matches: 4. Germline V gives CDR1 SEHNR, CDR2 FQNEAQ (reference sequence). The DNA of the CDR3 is TGTGCCAGCAGCTCACGGACTAGCGGGAGTAATGAGCAGTTCTTC. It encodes CASSSRTSGSNEQFF.

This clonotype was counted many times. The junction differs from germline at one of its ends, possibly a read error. The CDR3 loop reads CASSLPGPWFF. CDR3 DNA sequence: TGTGCCAGCAGCTTGCCGGGTCCCTGGTTCTTC. The gene calls are TRBV5-1 and TRBJ2-1, with D unclear. The CDR3 has 11 amino acids. Germline lookup yields CDR1 SGHRS and CDR2 YFSETQ. The variable domain in full, with the rest retrieved from reference TRBV5-1 and TRBJ2-1, is KAGVTQTPRYLIKTRGQQVTLSCSPISGHRSVSWYQQTPGQGLQFLFEYFSETQRNKGNFPGRFSGRQFSNSRSEMNVSTLELGDSALYLCASSLPGPWFFGPGTRLTVL.

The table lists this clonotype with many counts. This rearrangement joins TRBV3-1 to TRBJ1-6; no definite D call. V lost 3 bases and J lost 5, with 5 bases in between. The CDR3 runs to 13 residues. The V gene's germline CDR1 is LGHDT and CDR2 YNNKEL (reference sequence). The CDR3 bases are TGTGCCAGCAGCCACGGAGATAATTCACCCCTCCACTTT. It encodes CASSHGDNSPLHF.

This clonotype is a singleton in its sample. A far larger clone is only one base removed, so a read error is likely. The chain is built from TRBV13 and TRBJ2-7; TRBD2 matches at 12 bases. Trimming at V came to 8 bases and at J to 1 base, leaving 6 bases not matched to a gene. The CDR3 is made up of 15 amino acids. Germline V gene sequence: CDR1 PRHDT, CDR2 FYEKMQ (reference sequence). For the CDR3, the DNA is TGTGCCAGCGGACTGACTAGCGGGGGATCCTACGAGCAGTACTTC. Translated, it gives CASGLTSGGSYEQYF.

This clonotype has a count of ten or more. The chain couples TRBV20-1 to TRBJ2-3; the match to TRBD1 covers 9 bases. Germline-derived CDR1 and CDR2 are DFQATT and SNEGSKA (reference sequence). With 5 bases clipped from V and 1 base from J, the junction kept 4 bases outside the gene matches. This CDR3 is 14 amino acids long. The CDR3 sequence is CSAARTGGTDTQYF. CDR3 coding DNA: TGCAGTGCTGCCCGGACAGGGGGCACAGATACGCAGTATTTT.

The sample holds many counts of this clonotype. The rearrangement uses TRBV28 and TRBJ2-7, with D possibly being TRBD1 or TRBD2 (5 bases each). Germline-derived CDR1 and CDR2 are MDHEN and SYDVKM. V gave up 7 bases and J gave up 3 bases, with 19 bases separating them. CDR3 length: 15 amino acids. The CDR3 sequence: CASTPPLWGSYEQYF. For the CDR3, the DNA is TGTGCCAGCACGCCCCCCCTATGGGGGAGCTACGAGCAGTACTTC.

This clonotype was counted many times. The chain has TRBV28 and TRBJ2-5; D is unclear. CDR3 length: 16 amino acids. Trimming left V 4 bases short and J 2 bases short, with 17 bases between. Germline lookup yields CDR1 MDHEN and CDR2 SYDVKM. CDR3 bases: TGTGCCAGCAGTTCGCCGTTGGCAGACCCTCAAGAGACCCAGTACTTC. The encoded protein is CASSSPLADPQETQYF.

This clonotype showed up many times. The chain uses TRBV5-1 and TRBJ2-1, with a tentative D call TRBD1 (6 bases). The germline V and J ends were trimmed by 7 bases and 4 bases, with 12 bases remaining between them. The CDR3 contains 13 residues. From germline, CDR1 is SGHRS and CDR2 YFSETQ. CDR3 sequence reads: CASFRDTYNEQFF. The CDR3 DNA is TGCGCCAGCTTCCGGGACACGTACAATGAGCAGTTCTTC.